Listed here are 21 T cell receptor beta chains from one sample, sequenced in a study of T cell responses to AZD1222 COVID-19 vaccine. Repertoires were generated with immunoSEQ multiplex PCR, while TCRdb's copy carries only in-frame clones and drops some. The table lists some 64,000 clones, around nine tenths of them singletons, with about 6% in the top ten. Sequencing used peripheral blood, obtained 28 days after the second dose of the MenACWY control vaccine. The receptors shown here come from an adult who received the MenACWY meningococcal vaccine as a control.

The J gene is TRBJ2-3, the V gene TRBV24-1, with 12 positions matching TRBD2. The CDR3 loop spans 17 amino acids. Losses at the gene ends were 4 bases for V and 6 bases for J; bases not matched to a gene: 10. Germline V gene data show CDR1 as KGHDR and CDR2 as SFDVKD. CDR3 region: CATSESGTSGLGDTQYF. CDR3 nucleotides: TGTGCCACCAGTGAGAGTGGGACTAGCGGGCTCGGGGATACGCAGTATTTT.

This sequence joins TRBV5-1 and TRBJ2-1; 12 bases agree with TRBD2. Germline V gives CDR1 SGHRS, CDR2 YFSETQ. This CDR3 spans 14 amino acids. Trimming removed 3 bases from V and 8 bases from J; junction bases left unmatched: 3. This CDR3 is CASSSTSGRYEQFF. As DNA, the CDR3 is TGCGCCAGCAGCTCGACTAGCGGGAGATATGAGCAGTTCTTC.

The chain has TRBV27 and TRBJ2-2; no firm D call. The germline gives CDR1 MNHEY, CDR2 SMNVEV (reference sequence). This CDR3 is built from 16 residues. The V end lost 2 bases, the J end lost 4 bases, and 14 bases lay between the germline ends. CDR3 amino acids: CASSLVMPRGTGELFF. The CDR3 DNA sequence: TGTGCCAGCAGTTTAGTAATGCCCCGCGGCACCGGGGAGCTGTTTTTT.

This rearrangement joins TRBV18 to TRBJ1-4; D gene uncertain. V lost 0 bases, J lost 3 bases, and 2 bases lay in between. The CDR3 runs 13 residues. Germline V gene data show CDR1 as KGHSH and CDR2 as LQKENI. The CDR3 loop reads CASSPPANEKLFF. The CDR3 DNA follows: TGTGCCAGCTCACCACCGGCTAATGAAAAACTGTTTTTT.

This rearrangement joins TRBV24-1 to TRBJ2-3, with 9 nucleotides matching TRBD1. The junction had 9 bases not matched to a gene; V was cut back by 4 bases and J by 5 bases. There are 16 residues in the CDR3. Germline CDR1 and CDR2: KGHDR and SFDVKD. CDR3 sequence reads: CATSDPGTGREDTQYF. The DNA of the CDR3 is TGTGCCACCAGTGACCCCGGGACAGGGAGGGAAGATACGCAGTATTTT.

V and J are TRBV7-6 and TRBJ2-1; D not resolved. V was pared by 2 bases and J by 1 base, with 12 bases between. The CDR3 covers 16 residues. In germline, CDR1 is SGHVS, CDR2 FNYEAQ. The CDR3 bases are TGTGCCAGCAGCTTAACTTCCCCAAATTCCTACAATGAGCAGTTCTTC. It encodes CASSLTSPNSYNEQFF. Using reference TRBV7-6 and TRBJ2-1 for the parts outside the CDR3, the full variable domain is GAGVSQSPRYKVTKRGQDVALRCDPISGHVSLYWYRQALGQGPEFLTYFNYEAQQDKSGLPNDRFSAERPEGSISTLTIQRTEQRDSAMYRCASSLTSPNSYNEQFFGPGTRLTVL.

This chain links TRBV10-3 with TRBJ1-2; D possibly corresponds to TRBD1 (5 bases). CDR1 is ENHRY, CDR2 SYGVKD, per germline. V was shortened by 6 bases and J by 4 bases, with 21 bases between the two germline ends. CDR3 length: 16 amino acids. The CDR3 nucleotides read TGTGCCATCAGGAACCTCGGGACCGACAAACCCTATGGCTACACCTTC. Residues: CAIRNLGTDKPYGYTF.

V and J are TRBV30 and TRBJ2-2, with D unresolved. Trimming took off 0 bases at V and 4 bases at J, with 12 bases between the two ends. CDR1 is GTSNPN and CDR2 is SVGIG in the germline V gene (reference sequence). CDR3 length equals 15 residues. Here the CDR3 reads CAWSVLGLLTGELFF. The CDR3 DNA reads TGTGCCTGGAGTGTACTCGGCCTCCTCACCGGGGAGCTGTTTTTT.

The CDR3: CASSPTNVGRGSGNTIYF. CDR3 sequence (DNA): TGTGCCAGCAGCCCAACAAACGTCGGTAGAGGCTCTGGAAACACCATATATTTT. This chain joins TRBV7-6 and TRBJ1-3; D gene uncertain. CDR1 and CDR2 from the germline V gene are SGHVS and FNYEAQ. Deletions cut 5 bases from V and 0 bases from J, with 20 bases between. CDR3 length: 18 amino acids.

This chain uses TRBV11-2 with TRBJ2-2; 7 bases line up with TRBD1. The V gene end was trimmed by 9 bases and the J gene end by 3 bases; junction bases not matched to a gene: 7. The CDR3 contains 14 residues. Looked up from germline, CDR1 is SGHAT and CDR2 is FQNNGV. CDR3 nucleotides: TGTGCCAGTTCCGGGACAGCCTACACCGGGGAGCTGTTTTTT. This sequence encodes CASSGTAYTGELFF.

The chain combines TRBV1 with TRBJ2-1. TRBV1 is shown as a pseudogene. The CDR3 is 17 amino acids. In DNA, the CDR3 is TGCACCAGCAGCCAAGACAAAGAGGGGGGTTGGCACAATGAGCAGTTCTTC. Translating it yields CTSSQDKEGGWHNEQFF.

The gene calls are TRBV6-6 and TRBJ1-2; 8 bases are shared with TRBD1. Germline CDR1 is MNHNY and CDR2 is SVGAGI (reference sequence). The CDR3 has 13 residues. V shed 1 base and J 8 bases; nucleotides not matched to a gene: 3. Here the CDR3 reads CASSYFRGLGYTF. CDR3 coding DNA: TGTGCCAGCAGTTACTTCAGGGGGCTCGGCTACACCTTC.

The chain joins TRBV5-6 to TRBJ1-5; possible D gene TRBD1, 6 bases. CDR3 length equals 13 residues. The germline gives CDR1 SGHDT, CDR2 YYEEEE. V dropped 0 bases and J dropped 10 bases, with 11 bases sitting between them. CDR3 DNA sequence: TGTGCCAGCAGCTTGGCCTCGGGGGGCCCCCAGCATTTT. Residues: CASSLASGGPQHF.

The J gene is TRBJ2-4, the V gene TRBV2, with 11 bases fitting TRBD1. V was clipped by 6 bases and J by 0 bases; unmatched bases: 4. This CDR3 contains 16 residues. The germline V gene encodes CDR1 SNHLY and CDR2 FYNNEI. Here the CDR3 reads CASRRDRGGAKNIQYF. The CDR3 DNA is TGTGCCAGCAGGAGGGACAGGGGGGGAGCCAAAAACATTCAGTACTTC.

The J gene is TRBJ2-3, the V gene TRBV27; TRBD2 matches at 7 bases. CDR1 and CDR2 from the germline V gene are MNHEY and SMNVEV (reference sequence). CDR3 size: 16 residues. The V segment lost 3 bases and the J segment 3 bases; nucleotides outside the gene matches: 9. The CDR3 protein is CASSFRIFGGTDTQYF. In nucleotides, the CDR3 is TGTGCCAGCAGTTTTCGCATTTTCGGGGGGACAGATACGCAGTATTTT.

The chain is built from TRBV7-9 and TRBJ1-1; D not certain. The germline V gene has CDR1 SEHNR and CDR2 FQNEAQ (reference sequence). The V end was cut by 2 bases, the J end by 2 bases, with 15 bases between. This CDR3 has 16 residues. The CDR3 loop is CASSLRSGPGNTEAFF. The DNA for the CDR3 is TGTGCCAGCAGCTTAAGAAGTGGGCCCGGCAACACTGAAGCTTTCTTT.

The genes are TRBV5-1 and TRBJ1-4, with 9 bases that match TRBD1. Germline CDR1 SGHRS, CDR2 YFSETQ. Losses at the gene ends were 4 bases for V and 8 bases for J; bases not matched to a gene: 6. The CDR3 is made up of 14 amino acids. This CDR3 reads CASSRDREMEKLFF. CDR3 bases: TGCGCCAGCAGCCGGGACAGGGAGATGGAAAAACTGTTTTTT.

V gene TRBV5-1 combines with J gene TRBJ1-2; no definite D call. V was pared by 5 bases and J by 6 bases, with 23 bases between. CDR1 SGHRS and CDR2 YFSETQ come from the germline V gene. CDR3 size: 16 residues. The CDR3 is CASSRARGDLGNGYTF. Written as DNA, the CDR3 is TGCGCCAGCAGTCGGGCCCGAGGAGATTTGGGAAATGGCTACACCTTC. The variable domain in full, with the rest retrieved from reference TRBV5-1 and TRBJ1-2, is KAGVTQTPRYLIKTRGQQVTLSCSPISGHRSVSWYQQTPGQGLQFLFEYFSETQRNKGNFPGRFSGRQFSNSRSEMNVSTLELGDSALYLCASSRARGDLGNGYTFGSGTRLTVV.

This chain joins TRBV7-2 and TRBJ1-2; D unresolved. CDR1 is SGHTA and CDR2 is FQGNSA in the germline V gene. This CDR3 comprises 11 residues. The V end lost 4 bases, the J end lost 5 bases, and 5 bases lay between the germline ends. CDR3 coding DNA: TGTGCCAGCAGCTCGCCATATGGCTACACCTTC. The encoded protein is CASSSPYGYTF.

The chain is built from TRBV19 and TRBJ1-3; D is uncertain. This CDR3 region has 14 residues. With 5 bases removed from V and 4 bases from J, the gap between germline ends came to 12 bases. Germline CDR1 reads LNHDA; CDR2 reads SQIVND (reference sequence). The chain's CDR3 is CASSEDNPGNTIYF. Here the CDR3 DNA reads TGTGCCAGTAGTGAAGACAATCCAGGAAACACCATATATTTT.

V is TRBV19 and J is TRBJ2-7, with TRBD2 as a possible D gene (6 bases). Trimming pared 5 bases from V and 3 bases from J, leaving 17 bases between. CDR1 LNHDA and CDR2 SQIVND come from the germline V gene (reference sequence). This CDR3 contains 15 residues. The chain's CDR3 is CASSVESGVGYEQYF. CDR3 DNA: TGTGCCAGTAGTGTGGAGTCGGGAGTAGGCTACGAGCAGTACTTC.